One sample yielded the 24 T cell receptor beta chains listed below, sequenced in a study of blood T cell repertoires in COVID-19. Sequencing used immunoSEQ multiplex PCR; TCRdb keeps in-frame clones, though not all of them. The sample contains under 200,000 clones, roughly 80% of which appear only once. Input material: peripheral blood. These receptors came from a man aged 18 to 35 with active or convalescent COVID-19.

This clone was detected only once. CDR3 DNA sequence: TGTGCCAGCAGTTTACCCGGGGTGGGCAATGAGCAGTTCTTC. This sequence encodes CASSLPGVGNEQFF. The V and J genes are TRBV28 and TRBJ2-1, with D tentatively TRBD2 (5 bases). The CDR3 covers 14 residues. Germline-derived CDR1 and CDR2 are MDHEN and SYDVKM. V was pared by 2 bases and J by 6 bases, with 11 bases between.

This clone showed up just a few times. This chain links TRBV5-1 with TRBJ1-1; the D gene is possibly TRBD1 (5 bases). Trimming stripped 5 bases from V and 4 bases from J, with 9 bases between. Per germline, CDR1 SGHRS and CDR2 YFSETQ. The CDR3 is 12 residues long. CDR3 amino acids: CASSGDFTEAFF. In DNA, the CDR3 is TGCGCCAGCAGTGGGGACTTCACTGAAGCTTTCTTT.

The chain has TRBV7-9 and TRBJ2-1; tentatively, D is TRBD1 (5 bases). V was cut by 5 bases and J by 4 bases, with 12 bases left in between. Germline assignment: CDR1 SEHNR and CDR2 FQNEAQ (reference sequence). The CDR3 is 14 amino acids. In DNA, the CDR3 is TGTGCCAGCAGCCGCTGGGGCCAGTACAATGAGCAGTTCTTC. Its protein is CASSRWGQYNEQFF.

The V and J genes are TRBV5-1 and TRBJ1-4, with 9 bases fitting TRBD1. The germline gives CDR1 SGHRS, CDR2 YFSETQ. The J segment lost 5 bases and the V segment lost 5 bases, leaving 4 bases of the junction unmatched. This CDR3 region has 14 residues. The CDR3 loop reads CASRKTGGNEKLFF. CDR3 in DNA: TGCGCCAGCAGAAAGACAGGGGGAAATGAAAAACTGTTTTTT.

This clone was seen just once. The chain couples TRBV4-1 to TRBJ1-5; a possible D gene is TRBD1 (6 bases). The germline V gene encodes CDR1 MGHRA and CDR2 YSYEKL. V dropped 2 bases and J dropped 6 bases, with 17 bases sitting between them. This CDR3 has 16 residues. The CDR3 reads CASSQPDRWWSQPQHF. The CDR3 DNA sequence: TGCGCCAGCAGCCAACCCGACAGGTGGTGGAGTCAGCCCCAGCATTTT.

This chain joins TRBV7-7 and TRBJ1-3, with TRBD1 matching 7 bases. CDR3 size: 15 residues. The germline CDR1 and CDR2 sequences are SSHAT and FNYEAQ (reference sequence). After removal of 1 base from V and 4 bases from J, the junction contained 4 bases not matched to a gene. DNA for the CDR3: TGTGCCAGCAGCTTAGGACAGGGTGGCGGAAACACCATATATTTT. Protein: CASSLGQGGGNTIYF.

As DNA, the CDR3 is TGTGCCAGCAGCCCCGGGGCGGGGGCCGGCAATGAGCAGTTCTTC. It is translated as CASSPGAGAGNEQFF. The chain employs TRBV7-3 and TRBJ2-1; possibly TRBD2 for D (7 bases). The CDR3 length is 15 residues. V gave up 5 bases and J gave up 6 bases, with 17 bases separating them. CDR1 is SGHTA, CDR2 FQGTGA, per germline.

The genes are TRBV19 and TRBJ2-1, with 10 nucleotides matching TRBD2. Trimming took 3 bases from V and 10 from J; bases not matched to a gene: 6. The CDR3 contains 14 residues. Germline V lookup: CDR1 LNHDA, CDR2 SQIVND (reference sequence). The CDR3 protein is CASSMSGGAREQFF. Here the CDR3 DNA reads TGTGCCAGTAGTATGAGCGGGGGGGCTCGGGAGCAGTTCTTC.

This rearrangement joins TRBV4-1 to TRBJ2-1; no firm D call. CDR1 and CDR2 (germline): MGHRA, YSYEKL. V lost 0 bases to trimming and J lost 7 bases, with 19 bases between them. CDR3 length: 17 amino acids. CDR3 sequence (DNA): TGCGCCAGCAGCCAAGAGGGCCTCCCCTCCCTCCCAAATGAGCAGTTCTTC. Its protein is CASSQEGLPSLPNEQFF.

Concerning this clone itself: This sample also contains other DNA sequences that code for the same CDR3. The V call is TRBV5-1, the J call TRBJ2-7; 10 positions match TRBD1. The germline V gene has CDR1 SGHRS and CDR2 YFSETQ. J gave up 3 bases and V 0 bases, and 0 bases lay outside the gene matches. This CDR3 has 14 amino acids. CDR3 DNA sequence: TGCGCCAGCAGCTTGGGGACAGGGGGCTACGAGCAGTACTTC. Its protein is CASSLGTGGYEQYF.

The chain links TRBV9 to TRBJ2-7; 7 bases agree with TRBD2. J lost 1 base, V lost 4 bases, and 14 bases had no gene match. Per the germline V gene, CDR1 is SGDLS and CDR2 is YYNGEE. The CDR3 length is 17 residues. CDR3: CASSPQVGLAVSYEQYF. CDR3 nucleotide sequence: TGTGCCAGCAGCCCCCAAGTGGGGCTAGCGGTTTCCTACGAGCAGTACTTC.

Here the CDR3 reads CASSLEGNGYTF. The CDR3 nucleotides are TGCGCCAGCAGCTTGGAGGGGAATGGCTACACCTTC. The chain links TRBV5-1 to TRBJ1-2, with a weak D call TRBD1 (5 bases). There are 12 residues in the CDR3. V was shortened by 0 bases and J by 6 bases, with 6 bases between the two germline ends. Germline loops: CDR1 SGHRS, CDR2 YFSETQ.

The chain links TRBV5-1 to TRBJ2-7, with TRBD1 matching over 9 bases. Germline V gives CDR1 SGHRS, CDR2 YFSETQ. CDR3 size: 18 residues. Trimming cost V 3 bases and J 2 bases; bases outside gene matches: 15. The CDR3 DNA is TGCGCCAGCAGCTCCTCCGGGACAGGGACGAGTCGGGCCTACGAGCAGTACTTC. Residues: CASSSSGTGTSRAYEQYF.

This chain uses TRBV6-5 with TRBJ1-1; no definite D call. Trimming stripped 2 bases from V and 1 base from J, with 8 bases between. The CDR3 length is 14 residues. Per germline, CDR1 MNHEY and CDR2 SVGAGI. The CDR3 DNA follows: TGTGCCAGCAGTTACAGGTCAGGGAACACTGAAGCTTTCTTT. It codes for CASSYRSGNTEAFF.

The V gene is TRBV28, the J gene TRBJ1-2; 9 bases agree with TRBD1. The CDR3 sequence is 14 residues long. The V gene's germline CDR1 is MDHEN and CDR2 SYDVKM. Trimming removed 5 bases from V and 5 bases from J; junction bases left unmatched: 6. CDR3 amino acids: CASSLPGTGYGYTF. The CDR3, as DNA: TGTGCCAGCAGTCTCCCCGGGACAGGGTATGGCTACACCTTC.

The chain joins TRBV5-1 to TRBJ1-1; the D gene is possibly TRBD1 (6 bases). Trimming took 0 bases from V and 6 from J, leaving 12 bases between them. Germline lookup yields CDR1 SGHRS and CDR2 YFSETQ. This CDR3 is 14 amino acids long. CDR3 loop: CASSLERGRAEAFF. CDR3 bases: TGCGCCAGCAGCTTGGAAAGGGGGAGGGCTGAAGCTTTCTTT.

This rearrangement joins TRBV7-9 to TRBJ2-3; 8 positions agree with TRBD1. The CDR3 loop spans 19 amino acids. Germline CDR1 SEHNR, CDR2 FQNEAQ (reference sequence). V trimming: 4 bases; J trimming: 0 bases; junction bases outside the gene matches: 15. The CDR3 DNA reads TGTGCCAGCAGCTATTCAACCTGGACAGGGCCGTATAGCACAGATACGCAGTATTTT. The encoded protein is CASSYSTWTGPYSTDTQYF.

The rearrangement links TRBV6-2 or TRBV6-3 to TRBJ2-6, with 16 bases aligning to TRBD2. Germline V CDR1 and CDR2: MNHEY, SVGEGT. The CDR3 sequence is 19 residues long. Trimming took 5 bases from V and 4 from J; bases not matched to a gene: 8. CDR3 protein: CASSPPGLAGGRGANVLTF. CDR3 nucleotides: TGTGCCAGCAGTCCACCGGGACTAGCGGGAGGGCGAGGGGCCAACGTCCTGACTTTC.

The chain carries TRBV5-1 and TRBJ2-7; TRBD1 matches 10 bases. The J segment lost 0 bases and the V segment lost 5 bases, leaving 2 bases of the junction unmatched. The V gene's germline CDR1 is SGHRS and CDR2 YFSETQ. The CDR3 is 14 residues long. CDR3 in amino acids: CASRGQGDSYEQYF. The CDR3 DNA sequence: TGCGCCAGCAGAGGACAGGGGGACTCCTACGAGCAGTACTTC.

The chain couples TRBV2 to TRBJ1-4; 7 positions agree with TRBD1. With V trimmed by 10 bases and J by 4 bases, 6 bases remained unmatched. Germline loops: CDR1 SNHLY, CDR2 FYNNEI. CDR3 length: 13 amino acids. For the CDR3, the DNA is TGTGCCATAACGACAGGGTTTAATGAAAAACTGTTTTTT. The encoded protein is CAITTGFNEKLFF. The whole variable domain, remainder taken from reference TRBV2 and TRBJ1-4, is EPEVTQTPSHQVTQMGQEVILRCVPISNHLYFYWYRQILGQKVEFLVSFYNNEISEKSEIFDDQFSVERPDGSNFTLKIRSTKLEDSAMYFCAITTGFNEKLFFGSGTQLSVL.

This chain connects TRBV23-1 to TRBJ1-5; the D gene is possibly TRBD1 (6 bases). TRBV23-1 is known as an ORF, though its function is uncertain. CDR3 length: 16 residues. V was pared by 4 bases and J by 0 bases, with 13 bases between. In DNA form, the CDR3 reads TGCGCCAGCAGTCGAAACAGGGAGGGTAGCAATCAGCCCCAGCATTTT. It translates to CASSRNREGSNQPQHF.

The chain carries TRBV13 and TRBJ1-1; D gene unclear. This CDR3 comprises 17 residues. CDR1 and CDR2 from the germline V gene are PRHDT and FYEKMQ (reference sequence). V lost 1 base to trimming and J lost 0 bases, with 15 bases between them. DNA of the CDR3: TGTGCCAGCAGCTTAGATGGCCGGTTGGAGGTGAACACTGAAGCTTTCTTT. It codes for CASSLDGRLEVNTEAFF.

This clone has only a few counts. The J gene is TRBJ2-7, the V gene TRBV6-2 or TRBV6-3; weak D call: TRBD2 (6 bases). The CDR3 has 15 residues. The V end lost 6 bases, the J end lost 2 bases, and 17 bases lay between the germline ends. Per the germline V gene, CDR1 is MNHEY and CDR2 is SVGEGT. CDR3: CASRPRDSRTYEQYF. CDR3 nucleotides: TGTGCCAGCAGGCCTAGGGACTCCCGGACCTACGAGCAGTACTTC.

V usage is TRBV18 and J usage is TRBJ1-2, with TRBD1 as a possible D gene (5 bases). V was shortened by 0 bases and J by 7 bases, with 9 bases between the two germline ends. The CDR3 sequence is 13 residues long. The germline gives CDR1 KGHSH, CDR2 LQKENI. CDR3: CASSPPRTFGYTF. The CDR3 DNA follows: TGTGCCAGCTCACCACCGAGGACATTTGGCTACACCTTC.